The text below deals with one TCR beta chain. Its antigen is unidentified. Researchers took RNA transcripts and amplified the TCR beta CDR3 regions from them. Carried out on the TCR CDR3, a first-round RT-PCR used the HTBI primer set. TCRdb re-derived calls from the multiplex PCR reads in MiXCR, one entry per CDR3 protein. The sample has over 650,000 distinct CDR3 sequences; about 45% are singletons. The CDR3 covers 14 residues. V gave up 4 bases and J gave up 7 bases, with 14 bases separating them. CDR1 is MNHEY and CDR2 is SVGAGI in the germline V gene. These data belong to a study of T cells in Graves' hyperthyroidism and ophthalmopathy. Study-level results: The blood repertoire included most of the expanded thyroid clonotypes above 0.001. Through a model of 13 V-J features, ophthalmopathy was separated from stable hyperthyroidism.

Exclusion of a patient resulted from uncontrolled infection, other autoimmune disease, pregnancy or lactation. Diagnosis rested on symptoms, serum thyroxine and TRAb, thyroid ultrasound, and orbital computed tomography. The V and J genes are TRBV6-5 and TRBJ1-5, with D possibly being TRBD1 (6 bases). This TCR derives from an adult man with Graves' disease, either hyperthyroidism or ophthalmopathy (not recorded which). What was sequenced was peripheral blood or thyroid tissue (not recorded which). The CDR3 spells CASSFHTGYQPQHF. The CDR3 region has the DNA TGTGCCAGCAGTTTCCATACAGGGTACCAGCCCCAGCATTTT.